Below, one TCR beta chain is given with its context. The data are from a study of blood T cell repertoires in COVID-19. Background on the study: In each case, the material was cDNA or gDNA derived from T cells, B-cell-depleted T cells, or PBMCs.

Sequencing used immunoSEQ multiplex PCR; TCRdb keeps in-frame clones, though not all of them. The table records approximately 300,000 clones, roughly 90% of them present only once. The sequence derives from a young man who had recovered from COVID-19. Sequencing was performed on peripheral blood.

The CDR3 sequence: CASISGLASTGELFF. CDR3 nucleotide sequence: TGCGCCAGCATCTCGGGACTAGCGAGCACCGGGGAGCTGTTTTTT. The chain links TRBV5-1 to TRBJ2-2; 10 nucleotides align to TRBD2. This CDR3 contains 15 residues. Trimming removed 6 bases from V and 4 bases from J; junction bases left unmatched: 6. Germline V gene sequence: CDR1 SGHRS, CDR2 YFSETQ. Variable domain in full (rest from reference TRBV5-1 and TRBJ2-2): KAGVTQTPRYLIKTRGQQVTLSCSPISGHRSVSWYQQTPGQGLQFLFEYFSETQRNKGNFPGRFSGRQFSNSRSEMNVSTLELGDSALYLCASISGLASTGELFFGEGSRLTVL.